These 13 T cell receptor beta chains share one sample of origin, sequenced in a study of somatic mutations in cytotoxic T cells in rheumatoid arthritis. The assay was immunoSEQ multiplex PCR, and TCRdb's table has in-frame clones only and misses some. The sample includes 15,000 to 20,000 clones, about three quarters seen only once; the top ten take 25% to 30%. Sequenced sample: CD8+ T cells sorted from blood. These TCRs come from an adult with rheumatoid arthritis.

This clone was picked up one time. The V call is TRBV11-2, the J call TRBJ2-1; D is unresolved. The CDR3 runs 13 residues. V was clipped by 1 base and J by 5 bases, with 6 bases between them. Per the germline V gene, CDR1 is SGHAT and CDR2 is FQNNGV. DNA of the CDR3: TGTGCCAGCAGCTTAGGTAGCCACAATGAGCAGTTCTTC. Encoded protein: CASSLGSHNEQFF. The full variable domain, with the rest looked up from reference TRBV11-2 and TRBJ2-1, is EAGVAQSPRYKIIEKRQSVAFWCNPISGHATLYWYQQILGQGPKLLIQFQNNGVVDDSQLPKDRFSAERLKGVDSTLKIQPAKLEDSAVYLCASSLGSHNEQFFGPGTRLTVL.

CDR3 in DNA: TGTGCCACCAGCAGAGATTGGGGGACCCAGACCTACGAGCAGTACTTC. Its translation: CATSRDWGTQTYEQYF. This chain connects TRBV15 to TRBJ2-7; D possibly uses TRBD1 or TRBD2 (5 bases each). The CDR3 has 16 residues. Trimming shortened V by 0 bases and J by 2 bases, and 14 bases separated the two germline ends. The germline V gene encodes CDR1 LNHNV and CDR2 YYDKDF (reference sequence). The entire variable domain, with the rest obtained from reference TRBV15 and TRBJ2-7, is as follows: DAMVIQNPRYQVTQFGKPVTLSCSQTLNHNVMYWYQQKSSQAPKLLFHYYDKDFNNEADTPDNFQSRRPNTSFCFLDIRSPGLGDTAMYLCATSRDWGTQTYEQYFGPGTRLTVT.

This chain links TRBV7-6 with TRBJ1-5; 8 bases agree with TRBD1. In germline, CDR1 is SGHVS, CDR2 FNYEAQ. CDR3 length equals 15 residues. Trimming at V came to 3 bases and at J to 4 bases, leaving 5 bases not matched to a gene. The DNA of the CDR3 is TGTGCCAGCAGCTTCGGGACAGGCCCAAATCAGCCCCAGCATTTT. This sequence encodes CASSFGTGPNQPQHF.

This chain connects TRBV6-5 to TRBJ1-1; D possibly corresponds to TRBD1 (5 bases). Trimming removed 0 bases at V and 2 bases at J, with 10 bases between. Per the germline V gene, CDR1 is MNHEY and CDR2 is SVGAGI. The CDR3 consists of 15 residues. CDR3 amino acids: CASSYSGTYNTEAFF. For the CDR3, the DNA is TGTGCCAGCAGTTACTCGGGGACGTATAACACTGAAGCTTTCTTT.

Comment on this clone: Other nucleotide sequences in the sample specify the same CDR3. The chain combines TRBV19 with TRBJ1-1; D call uncertain. The V gene lost 1 base and the J gene lost 0 bases, with 3 bases spanning the gap. CDR1 is LNHDA, CDR2 SQIVND, per germline (reference sequence). The CDR3 is 13 residues long. In DNA form, the CDR3 reads TGTGCCAGTAGTATAGGGATGAACACTGAAGCTTTCTTT. It translates to CASSIGMNTEAFF.

The gene calls are TRBV5-5 and TRBJ2-1, with unresolved D. Germline CDR1 SGHKS, CDR2 YYEKEE (reference sequence). CDR3 length: 12 residues. V was shortened by 4 bases and J by 2 bases, with 4 bases between the two germline ends. The CDR3 DNA follows: TGTGCCAGCAGCGAGGCCTACAATGAGCAGTTCTTC. Protein: CASSEAYNEQFF. Drawing the rest from reference TRBV5-5 and TRBJ2-1, the complete variable domain is DAGVTQSPTHLIKTRGQQVTLRCSPISGHKSVSWYQQVLGQGPQFIFQYYEKEERGRGNFPDRFSARQFPNYSSELNVNALLLGDSALYLCASSEAYNEQFFGPGTRLTVL.

The chain couples TRBV2 to TRBJ2-7; either TRBD1 or TRBD2 may supply D (5 bases each). In germline, CDR1 is SNHLY, CDR2 FYNNEI. V lost 6 bases to trimming and J lost 2 bases, with 8 bases between them. CDR3 size: 12 residues. The CDR3 nucleotides read TGTGCCAGCAGCGGGGCAGCCTACGAGCAGTACTTC. It codes for CASSGAAYEQYF.

The chain carries TRBV2 and TRBJ2-1; TRBD2 matches at 13 bases. The CDR3 totals 18 residues. Germline loops: CDR1 SNHLY, CDR2 FYNNEI. V lost 8 bases to trimming and J lost 6 bases; unmatched junction nucleotides: 16. The CDR3 sequence: CASGRDLPGLAGSNEQFF. CDR3 nucleotide sequence: TGTGCCAGCGGGCGGGATCTCCCGGGACTAGCGGGGTCCAATGAGCAGTTCTTC.

Regarding this clone: The junction departs from germline at one end; a sequencing error may be responsible. The chain joins TRBV6-5 to TRBJ2-1; D unresolved. This CDR3 has 15 amino acids. Germline V gene data show CDR1 as MNHEY and CDR2 as SVGAGI. The CDR3 region has the DNA TGTGCCAGCAGTTACGGGTCGTTCTCCGACAATGAGCAGTTCTTC. Translation gives CASSYGSFSDNEQFF.

The genes are TRBV7-8 and TRBJ2-1; TRBD2 matches at 7 bases. J was trimmed by 5 bases and V by 5 bases; bases with no gene match: 12. Germline V gives CDR1 SGHVS, CDR2 FQNEAQ. The CDR3 length is 16 residues. DNA of the CDR3: TGTGCCAGCAGCCCCGGGCGGCTAGCGGTTAACAATGAGCAGTTCTTC. Translating it yields CASSPGRLAVNNEQFF.

CDR3 coding DNA: TGTGCCAGCACGGCCTTCTCTGGGGCCAACGTCCTGACTTTC. Protein: CASTAFSGANVLTF. The chain couples TRBV6-5 to TRBJ2-6, with no clear D. Germline V lookup: CDR1 MNHEY, CDR2 SVGAGI. The CDR3 is 14 residues long. V was clipped by 7 bases and J by 0 bases, with 7 bases between them.

For this clone: An end of the junction differs from the germline gene, which may be a read error. The rearrangement joins TRBV7-7 to TRBJ2-3; TRBD2 aligns across 9 bases. This CDR3 is built from 16 residues. Germline V gene sequence: CDR1 SSHAT, CDR2 FNYEAQ (reference sequence). CDR3 coding DNA: TGTGCTAGCAGCTTAGGGGGCGGGGGGGCCGGAGATACGCAGTATTTT. It encodes CASSLGGGGAGDTQYF.

This clone was recorded only once. The rearrangement links TRBV7-6 to TRBJ2-2, with 10 bases fitting TRBD2. The CDR3 loop spans 18 amino acids. Germline V gene data show CDR1 as SGHVS and CDR2 as FNYEAQ. Germline trimming cut 5 bases from V and 5 bases from J; bases unmatched to any gene: 14. The CDR3 bases are TGTGCCAGCAGCCCCCAGACTAGCGGGTTTACGGGGACCGGGGAGCTGTTTTTT. Its protein is CASSPQTSGFTGTGELFF.